Presented here are 12 T cell receptor beta chains from one specimen sequenced in a study of identical twins. TCRdb analysed the 5' RACE reads with MiXCR anew, one entry per CDR3 protein. Among roughly 240,000 distinct CDR3 sequences listed, 5.5% to 7% were seen once. This sample also belongs to another study, concerning yellow fever vaccine responses in identical twins.

Sequencing used memory (CD45RO+) T cells sorted from blood. Receptor source: a woman younger than 35 in good health.

Only one count was recorded for this clonotype. V usage is TRBV28 and J usage is TRBJ2-7; 9 bases match TRBD2. The germline V gene has CDR1 MDHEN and CDR2 SYDVKM. V gave up 6 bases and J gave up 2 bases; unmatched junction bases: 8. The CDR3 has 15 amino acids. CDR3 loop: CASSLAGPNTYEQYV. CDR3 DNA: TGTGCCAGCAGCCTAGCGGGGCCTAACACCTACGAGCAGTACGTC.

There are a few counts of this clonotype. V gene TRBV19 combines with J gene TRBJ1-4; D is perhaps TRBD1 (5 bases). The CDR3 sequence is 14 residues long. Germline CDR1 and CDR2: LNHDA and SQIVND (reference sequence). V was clipped by 5 bases and J by 7 bases, with 14 bases between them. This CDR3 is CASSGQGASEKLFF. The CDR3 nucleotides are TGTGCCAGTAGTGGACAAGGGGCTAGTGAAAAACTGTTTTTT.

This rearrangement joins TRBV27 to TRBJ2-3, with 11 bases lining up with TRBD2. The CDR3 loop spans 16 amino acids. The J segment lost 2 bases and the V segment lost 6 bases, leaving 7 bases of the junction unmatched. From germline, CDR1 is MNHEY and CDR2 SMNVEV (reference sequence). CDR3 sequence (DNA): TGTGCCAGCAGAAATCTAGCGGGGGGCTCCACAGATACGCAGTATTTT. This gives the protein CASRNLAGGSTDTQYF.

This clonotype appeared many times. The V call is TRBV11-2, the J call TRBJ2-2; D unresolved. Looked up from germline, CDR1 is SGHAT and CDR2 is FQNNGV. Trimming shortened V by 4 bases and J by 6 bases, and 6 bases separated the two germline ends. The CDR3 loop spans 12 amino acids. The CDR3 DNA reads as TGTGCCAGCAGCTGGAGTCCCGGGGAGCTGTTTTTT. Protein product: CASSWSPGELFF.

This clonotype was counted only a few times. The chain has TRBV27 and TRBJ2-1, with D maybe TRBD1 (5 bases). Germline loops: CDR1 MNHEY, CDR2 SMNVEV (reference sequence). This CDR3 has 12 amino acids. With 6 bases removed from V and 9 bases from J, the gap between germline ends came to 12 bases. CDR3 sequence: CASRERRGEQFF. In nucleotides, the CDR3 is TGTGCCAGCAGGGAAAGAAGGGGTGAGCAGTTCTTC.

This clonotype was picked up many times. The rearrangement uses TRBV29-1 and TRBJ2-7, with D unresolved. V was cut by 4 bases and J by 0 bases, with 13 bases left in between. Per the germline V gene, CDR1 is SQVTM and CDR2 is ANQGSEA. This CDR3 is 14 amino acids long. The CDR3 DNA is TGCAGCGTTGCGGCCAGGATCTGCTCCTACGAGCAGTACGTC. Its protein is CSVAARICSYEQYV.

This clonotype was observed many times. The chain carries TRBV12-3 or TRBV12-4 and TRBJ2-5, with D possibly matching TRBD1 (6 bases). The V and J ends lost 5 bases and 9 bases respectively, with 16 bases between them. The CDR3 consists of 13 residues. The CDR3 sequence: CASSGIGGAAQYF. In DNA, the CDR3 is TGTGCCAGCAGTGGGATAGGGGGTGCGGCCCAGTACTTC.

The CDR3 loop is CASTRTSGVNEQFF. In DNA form, the CDR3 reads TGTGCCAGCACGAGGACTAGCGGGGTTAATGAGCAGTTCTTC. The rearrangement uses TRBV5-8 and TRBJ2-1; 12 bases are shared with TRBD2. CDR3 length: 14 residues. Germline CDR1 is SGHTS and CDR2 is YDEGEE. V gave up 6 bases and J gave up 7 bases; unmatched junction bases: 5. Drawing the rest from reference TRBV5-8 and TRBJ2-1, the complete variable domain is EAGVTQSPTHLIKTRGQQATLRCSPISGHTSVYWYQQALGLGLQFLLWYDEGEERNRGNFPPRFSGRQFPNYSSELNVNALELEDSALYLCASTRTSGVNEQFFGPGTRLTVL.

This clonotype was observed many times. The genes are TRBV3-1 and TRBJ2-1; unclear D gene. The CDR3 length is 17 residues. Germline CDR1 LGHDT, CDR2 YNNKEL (reference sequence). Deletions cut 0 bases from V and 1 base from J, with 13 bases between. The CDR3 protein is CASSQERKIRSYNEQFF. CDR3 nucleotides: TGTGCCAGCAGCCAAGAAAGGAAGATCAGGTCCTACAATGAGCAGTTCTTC.

The chain has TRBV11-2 and TRBJ2-3, with TRBD2 matching 8 bases. The CDR3 extends over 16 amino acids. Germline trimming cut 7 bases from V and 9 bases from J; bases unmatched to any gene: 18. Germline V CDR1 and CDR2: SGHAT, FQNNGV. Written as DNA, the CDR3 is TGTGCCAGCAACGAAGTGGGCGGGGGGCGGCTACAGACGCAGTATTTT. Translating gives CASNEVGGGRLQTQYF.

This clonotype was seen many times. The chain is built from TRBV5-1 and TRBJ2-7, with 8 bases aligning to TRBD1. This CDR3 comprises 15 residues. V lost 7 bases and J lost 2; bases outside the gene matches: 11. From germline, CDR1 is SGHRS and CDR2 YFSETQ. The CDR3 DNA sequence: TGCGCCAGCCGGCTAGGACAGGGACTGACCTACGAGCAGTACTTC. Encoded protein: CASRLGQGLTYEQYF.

This clonotype occurred many times. The genes are TRBV5-6 and TRBJ2-1; 7 bases map to TRBD2. With V trimmed by 4 bases and J by 7 bases, 8 bases remained unmatched. The CDR3 runs to 14 residues. Germline CDR1 and CDR2: SGHDT and YYEEEE. CDR3 amino acids: CASSRGVLGNEQFF. The CDR3 DNA follows: TGTGCCAGCAGCCGGGGGGTACTCGGGAATGAGCAGTTCTTC.